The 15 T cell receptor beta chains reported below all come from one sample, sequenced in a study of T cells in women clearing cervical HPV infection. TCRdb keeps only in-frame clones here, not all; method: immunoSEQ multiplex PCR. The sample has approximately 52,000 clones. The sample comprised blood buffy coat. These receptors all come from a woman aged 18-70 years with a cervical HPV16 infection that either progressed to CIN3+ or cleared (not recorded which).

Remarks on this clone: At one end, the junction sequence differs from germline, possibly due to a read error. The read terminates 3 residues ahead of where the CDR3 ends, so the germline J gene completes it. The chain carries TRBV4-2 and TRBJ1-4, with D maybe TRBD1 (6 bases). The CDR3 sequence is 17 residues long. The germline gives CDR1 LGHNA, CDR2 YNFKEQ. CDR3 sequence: CASSQSGQISTNEKLFF. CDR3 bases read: TGCGCCAGCAGCCAATCAGGACAGATCTCAACTAATGAAAAA.

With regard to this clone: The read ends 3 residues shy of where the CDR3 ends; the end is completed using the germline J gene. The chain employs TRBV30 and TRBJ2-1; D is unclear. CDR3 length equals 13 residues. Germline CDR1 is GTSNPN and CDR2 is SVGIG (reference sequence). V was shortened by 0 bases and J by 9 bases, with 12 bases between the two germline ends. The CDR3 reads CAWSVGPALEQFF. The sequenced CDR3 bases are TGTGCCTGGAGTGTGGGCCCCGCGCTTGAG.

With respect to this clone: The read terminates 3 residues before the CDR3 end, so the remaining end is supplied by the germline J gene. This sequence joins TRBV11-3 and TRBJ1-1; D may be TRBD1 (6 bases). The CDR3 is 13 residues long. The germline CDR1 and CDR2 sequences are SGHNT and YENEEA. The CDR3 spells CASSLSGQHPAFF. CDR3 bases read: TGTGCCAGCAGCTTATCCGGACAGCACCCG.

CDR3 loop: CASSNRGLGANVLTF. CDR3 bases read: TGTGCCAGTAGTAATAGGGGATTAGGGGCCAACGTC. The chain joins TRBV19 to TRBJ2-6, with D tentatively TRBD1 (5 bases). The CDR3 is cut off 3 residues early in the read; its end comes from the germline J gene. CDR1 LNHDA and CDR2 SQIVND come from the germline V gene (reference sequence). The CDR3 consists of 15 residues. The V end lost 4 bases, the J end lost 4 bases, and 11 bases lay between the germline ends.

The CDR3 loop is CSARGPAGGLGNSPLHF. Partial CDR3 DNA: TGCAGTGCTAGAGGCCCCGCGGGAGGGTTGGGTAATTCACCC. J is TRBJ1-6 and V is TRBV20-1; D gene ambiguous. Sequencing ends 3 residues short of the CDR3 end; the germline J gene provides the rest. V lost 1 base, J lost 6 bases, and 19 bases lay in between. The V gene's germline CDR1 is DFQATT and CDR2 SNEGSKA (reference sequence). The length of the CDR3 is 17 residues.

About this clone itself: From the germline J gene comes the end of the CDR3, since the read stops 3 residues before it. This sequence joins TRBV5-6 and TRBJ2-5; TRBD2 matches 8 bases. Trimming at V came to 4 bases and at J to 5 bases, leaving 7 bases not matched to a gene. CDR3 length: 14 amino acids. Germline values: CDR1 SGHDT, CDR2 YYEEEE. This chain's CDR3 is CASSLGGGPETQYF. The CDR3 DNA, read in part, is TGTGCCAGCAGCCTTGGCGGGGGGCCTGAGACC.

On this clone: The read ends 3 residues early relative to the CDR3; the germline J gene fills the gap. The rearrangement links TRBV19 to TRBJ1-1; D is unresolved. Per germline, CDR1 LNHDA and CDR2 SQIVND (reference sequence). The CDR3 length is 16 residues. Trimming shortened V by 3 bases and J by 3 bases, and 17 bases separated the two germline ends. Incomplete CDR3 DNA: TGTGCCAGTAGTATTGATCTGACACGGAGGGACACTGAA. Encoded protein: CASSIDLTRRDTE. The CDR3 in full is CASSIDLTRRDTEAFF. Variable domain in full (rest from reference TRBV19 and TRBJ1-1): DGGITQSPKYLFRKEGQNVTLSCEQNLNHDAMYWYRQDPGQGLRLIYYSQIVNDFQKGDIAEGYSVSREKKESFPLTVTSAQKNPTAFYLCASSIDLTRRDTEAFFGQGTRLTVV.

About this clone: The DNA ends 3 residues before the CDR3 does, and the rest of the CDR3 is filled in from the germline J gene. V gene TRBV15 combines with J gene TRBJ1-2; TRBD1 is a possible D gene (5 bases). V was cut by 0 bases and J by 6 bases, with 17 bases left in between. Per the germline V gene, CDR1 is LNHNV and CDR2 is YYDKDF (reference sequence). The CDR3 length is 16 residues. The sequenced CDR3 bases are TGTGCCACCAGCAGAGATACCCACAGGAGCCAGAATGGC. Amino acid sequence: CATSRDTHRSQNG. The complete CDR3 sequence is CATSRDTHRSQNGYTF.

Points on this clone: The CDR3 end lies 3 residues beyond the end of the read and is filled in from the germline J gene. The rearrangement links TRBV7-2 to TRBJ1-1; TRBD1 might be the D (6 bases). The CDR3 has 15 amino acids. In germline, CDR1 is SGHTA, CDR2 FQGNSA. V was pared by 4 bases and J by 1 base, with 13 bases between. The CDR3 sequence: CASSYVRGPNTEAFF. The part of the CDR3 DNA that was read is TGTGCCAGCAGCTACGTCAGGGGTCCGAACACTGAA.

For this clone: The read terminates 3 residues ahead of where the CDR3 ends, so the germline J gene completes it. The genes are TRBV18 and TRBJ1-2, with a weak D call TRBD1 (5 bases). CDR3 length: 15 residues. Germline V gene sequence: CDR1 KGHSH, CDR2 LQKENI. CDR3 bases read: TGTGCCAGCTCACCACAGGCCAGGGAGTTAGACGGC. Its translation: CASSPQARELDG. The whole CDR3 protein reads CASSPQARELDGYTF.

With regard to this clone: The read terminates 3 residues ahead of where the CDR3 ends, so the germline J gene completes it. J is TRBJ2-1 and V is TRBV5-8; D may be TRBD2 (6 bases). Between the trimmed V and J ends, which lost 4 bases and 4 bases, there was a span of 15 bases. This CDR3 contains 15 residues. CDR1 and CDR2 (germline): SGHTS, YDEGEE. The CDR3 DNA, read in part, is TGTGCCAGCAGCCCTAGGACTACCCTATACAATGAG. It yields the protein CASSPRTTLYNE. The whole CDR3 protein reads CASSPRTTLYNEQFF.

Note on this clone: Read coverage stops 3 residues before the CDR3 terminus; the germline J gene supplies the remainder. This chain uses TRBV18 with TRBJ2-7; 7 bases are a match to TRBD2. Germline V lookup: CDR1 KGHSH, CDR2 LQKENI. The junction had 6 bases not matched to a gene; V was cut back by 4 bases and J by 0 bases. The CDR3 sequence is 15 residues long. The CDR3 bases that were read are TGTGCCAGCTCACTTCTAGCGGATAGCTCCTACGAG. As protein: CASSLLADSSYE. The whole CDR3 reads CASSLLADSSYEQYF.

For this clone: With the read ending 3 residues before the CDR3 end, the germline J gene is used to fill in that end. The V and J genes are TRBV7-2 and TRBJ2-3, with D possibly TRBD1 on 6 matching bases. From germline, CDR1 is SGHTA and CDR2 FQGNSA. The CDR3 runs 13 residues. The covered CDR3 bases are TGTGCCAGCAGCTTAGCAGGGGGTCGGGCG. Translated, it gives CASSLAGGRA. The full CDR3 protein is CASSLAGGRAQYF.

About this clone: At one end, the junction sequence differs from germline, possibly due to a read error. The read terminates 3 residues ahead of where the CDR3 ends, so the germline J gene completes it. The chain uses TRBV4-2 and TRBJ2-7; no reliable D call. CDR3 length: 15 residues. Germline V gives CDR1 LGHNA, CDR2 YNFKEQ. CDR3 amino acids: CASSQDYARTYEQYF. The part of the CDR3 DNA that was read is TGCGCCAGCAGCCAAGATTATGCCAGAACCTACGAG.

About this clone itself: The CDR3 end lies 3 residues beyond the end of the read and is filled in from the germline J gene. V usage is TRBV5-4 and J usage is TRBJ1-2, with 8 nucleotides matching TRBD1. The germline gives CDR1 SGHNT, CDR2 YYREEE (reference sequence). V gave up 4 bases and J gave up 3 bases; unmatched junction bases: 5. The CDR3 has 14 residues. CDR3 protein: CASSGPGQDYGYTF. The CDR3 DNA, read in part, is TGTGCCAGCAGCGGACCGGGACAGGACTATGGC.